Listed below are T cell receptor beta chains from one sample, sequenced in a study of T-cell reconstitution after alpha-beta-depleted transplantation in children. MiXCR was run by TCRdb on the PCR reads, yielding one entry per CDR3 protein. The sample consists of roughly 200,000 distinct CDR3 sequences, roughly 9.1% of them appearing once. The sample in question was PBMCs, mostly from graft donor cells, obtained 360 days after TCRalphabeta/CD19-depleted stem cell transplant. These TCRs come from a male patient between 2 and 9 years old who had a stem cell transplant for acute myeloid leukemia, so the T cells may come from the graft donor. CDR3s include the opening cysteine and the closing phenylalanine or tryptophan. A D gene is named only where the DNA matches it firmly. Some rows have no size entry. The others give once, few or many, or a class for an expanded clone.

size: many; V: TRBV20-1; D: NA; J: TRBJ2-4; CDR3: CSARNSGVNIQYF; DNA: TGCAGTGCTAGAAATAGTGGGGTGAACATTCAGTACTTC
size: few; V: TRBV12-3/TRBV12-4; D: NA; J: TRBJ2-5; CDR3: CASSLAGSTQETQYF; DNA: TGTGCCAGCAGTTTAGCGGGATCGACACAAGAGACCCAGTACTTC
size: few; V: TRBV20-1; D: NA; J: TRBJ2-4; CDR3: CSARGSASKNIQYF; DNA: TGCAGTGCTAGGGGGAGTGCGTCCAAAAACATTCAGTACTTC
size: few; V: TRBV7-6; D: TRBD2; J: TRBJ2-2; CDR3: CASSLALASGSKAGELFF; DNA: TGTGCCAGCAGCTTAGCTTTGGCTAGCGGGAGTAAGGCCGGGGAGCTGTTTTTT
size: few; V: TRBV12-3/TRBV12-4; D: NA; J: TRBJ1-2; CDR3: CASSPGRTVLTF; DNA: TGTGCCAGCAGTCCCGGACGGACAGTTCTCACCTTC
size: few; V: TRBV25-1; D: NA; J: TRBJ1-6; CDR3: CASSETENYNSPLHF; DNA: TGTGCCAGCAGTGAAACAGAGAACTATAATTCACCCCTCCACTTT
size: NA; V: TRBV12-3/TRBV12-4; D: NA; J: TRBJ2-7; CDR3: CASSLGHHYEQYF; DNA: TGTGCCAGCAGTTTGGGGCACCACTACGAGCAGTACTTC
size: many; V: TRBV9; D: TRBD2; J: TRBJ2-7; CDR3: CASSVEGLADEQYF; DNA: TGTGCCAGCAGCGTAGAAGGACTAGCAGACGAGCAGTACTTC
size: few; V: TRBV27; D: NA; J: TRBJ2-7; CDR3: CASSFRGGRAASYEQYF; DNA: TGTGCCAGCAGTTTTCGTGGGGGAAGGGCCGCCTCCTACGAGCAGTACTTC
size: many; V: TRBV12-3/TRBV12-4; D: TRBD1; J: TRBJ1-1; CDR3: CASSADRSTEAFF; DNA: TGTGCCAGCAGTGCGGACAGGAGCACTGAAGCTTTCTTT
size: NA; V: TRBV5-1; D: TRBD1; J: TRBJ1-1; CDR3: CASSTGGASTEAFF; DNA: TGCGCCAGTTCGACAGGGGGCGCGAGCACTGAAGCTTTCTTT
size: few; V: TRBV29-1; D: TRBD2; J: TRBJ2-5; CDR3: CSVGTSGIRETQYF; DNA: TGCAGCGTTGGAACTAGCGGTATAAGAGAGACCCAGTACTTC
size: many; V: TRBV12-3/TRBV12-4; D: NA; J: TRBJ2-1; CDR3: CASSRGQSYNEQFF; DNA: TGTGCCAGCAGTCGCGGACAGTCCTACAATGAGCAGTTCTTC
size: few; V: TRBV11-3; D: TRBD2; J: TRBJ2-5; CDR3: CASSLGRGGRATETQYF; DNA: TGTGCCAGCAGCTTAGGTCGTGGCGGGAGGGCCACAGAGACCCAGTACTTC
size: few; V: TRBV15; D: NA; J: TRBJ2-3; CDR3: CATSRLPSGPPDTQYF; DNA: TGTGCCACCAGCAGACTCCCCAGCGGGCCACCAGATACGCAGTATTTT
size: NA; V: TRBV4-1; D: TRBD1; J: TRBJ1-6; CDR3: CASSQDSGTGSSSYNSPLHF; DNA: TGCGCCAGCAGCCAAGACTCCGGGACAGGGTCAAGCTCCTATAATTCACCCCTCCACTTT
size: NA; V: TRBV4-1; D: TRBD1; J: TRBJ1-6; CDR3: CASSQDWIGTGGNSPLHF; DNA: TGCGCCAGCAGCCAAGATTGGATCGGGACAGGGGGGAATTCACCCCTCCACTTT
size: NA; V: TRBV7-2; D: NA; J: TRBJ1-2; CDR3: CASSFLEGTYGYTF; DNA: TGTGCCAGCAGCTTCCTCGAGGGAACCTATGGCTACACCTTC
size: NA; V: TRBV5-5; D: NA; J: TRBJ2-2; CDR3: CASSSQRPGVGELFF; DNA: TGTGCCAGCAGCTCTCAGCGACCCGGCGTAGGGGAGCTGTTTTTT
size: NA; V: TRBV4-1; D: TRBD1; J: TRBJ2-3; CDR3: CASSQDAGTVKGYTQYF; DNA: TGCGCCAGCAGCCAAGATGCCGGGACAGTAAAGGGATATACGCAGTATTTT
size: many; V: TRBV5-1; D: NA; J: TRBJ2-2; CDR3: CASSLASGTGHRELFF; DNA: TGCGCCAGCAGCTTGGCCTCCGGGACGGGCCACCGGGAGCTGTTTTTT
size: NA; V: TRBV20-1; D: TRBD2; J: TRBJ2-2; CDR3: CSASPLTSGGLGGTGELFF; DNA: TGCAGTGCTAGCCCCCTGACTAGCGGGGGGCTCGGGGGCACCGGGGAGCTGTTTTTT